This TCR beta chain was retrieved from a study of shared clonotypes between healthy human individuals. Study-level points and caveats: It was the few donors that limited the genetic and exposure-history diversity represented. All-four-donor shared clonotypes had higher generation probabilities than non-shared clonotypes did.

The table came from immunoSEQ multiplex PCR; TCRdb's copy has only in-frame clones and leaves some out. Of just over 2,000,000 clones in the sample, about 95% were seen once. The naive CD8 fraction comprised CD45RO-negative cells positively selected for CCR7 and excluded terminally differentiated effector memory CD45RA+ cells. As regards this clone: Its matching antigen is unknown.

CDR1 and CDR2 from the germline V gene are LGHNA and YSLEER. The CDR3 extends over 16 amino acids. V gave up 1 base and J gave up 3 bases, with 16 bases separating them. The rearrangement links TRBV4-3 to TRBJ2-7; D gene uncertain. The clonotype was recovered from a man aged 18 to 29 in good health. The sequencing sample was made of naive CD8+ T cells sorted from blood. Written as DNA, the CDR3 is TGCGCCAGCAGCCAAGGGGATACGAGGAGCATCTACGAGCAGTACTTC. It encodes CASSQGDTRSIYEQYF.